This record looks at one TCR beta chain sequence and its context. Antigen specificity is unknown. The treatment here: approximately 18 received Ad26.COV2.S at low or high dose, single or two shots; roughly five received placebo; per-sample allocation not given. After the first vaccine or placebo injection, samples were drawn on day 63. Within Boston, the person who donated was an adult of 18-55 years. The shot given was an Ad26 vector that makes Wuhan-strain SARS-CoV-2 spike. This sample was taken from a study of Ad26.COV2.S vaccination and SARS-CoV-2 variants. Points from the study as a whole: After vaccination, substantial breadth of spike-specific CD8+ and CD4+ responses was reported.

Sequenced by immunoSEQ multiplex PCR; TCRdb stores in-frame clones only, minus some. Of 430,000 or so clones detected, roughly nine tenths appear once; the ten largest clones hold about 2.5%. The CDR3 sequence is 15 residues long. The germline gives CDR1 MDHEN, CDR2 SYDVKM. V was cut by 11 bases and J by 2 bases, with 18 bases left in between. The sequence was obtained from a person aged 18 to 65 who received the Ad26.COV2.S COVID-19 vaccine or a placebo. The rearrangement joins TRBV28 to TRBJ1-4; D may be TRBD1 (5 bases). The sample here was peripheral blood, taken in a trial of Ad26.COV2.S vaccine versus placebo. This CDR3 reads CAVRLGVRTNEKLFF. As DNA, the CDR3 is TGTGCCGTCAGACTGGGGGTCAGGACTAATGAAAAACTGTTTTTT.